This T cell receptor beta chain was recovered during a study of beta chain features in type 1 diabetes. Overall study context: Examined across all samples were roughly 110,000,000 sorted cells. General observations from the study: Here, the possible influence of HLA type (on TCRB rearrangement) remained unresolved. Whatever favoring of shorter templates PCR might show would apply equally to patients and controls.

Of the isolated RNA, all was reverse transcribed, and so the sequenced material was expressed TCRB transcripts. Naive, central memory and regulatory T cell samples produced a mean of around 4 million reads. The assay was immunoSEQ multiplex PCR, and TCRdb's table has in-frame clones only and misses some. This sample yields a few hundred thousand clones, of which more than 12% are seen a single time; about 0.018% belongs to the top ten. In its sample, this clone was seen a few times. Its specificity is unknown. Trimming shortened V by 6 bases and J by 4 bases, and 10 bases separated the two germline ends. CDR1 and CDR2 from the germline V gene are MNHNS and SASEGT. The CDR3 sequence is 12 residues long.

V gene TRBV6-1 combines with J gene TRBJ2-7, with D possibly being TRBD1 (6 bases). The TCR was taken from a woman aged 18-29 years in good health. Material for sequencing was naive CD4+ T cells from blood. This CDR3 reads CASSPDRYEQYF. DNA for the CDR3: TGTGCCAGCAGCCCCGACAGGTACGAGCAGTACTTC.